This T cell receptor beta chain is drawn from a study of blood T cell repertoires in COVID-19. Measured with immunoSEQ multiplex PCR; TCRdb has only the in-frame clones, and not every one. The sample contains around 240,000 clones, approximately 80% of which appear only once. Germline CDR1 and CDR2: LNHDA and SQIVND (reference sequence). The CDR3 covers 17 residues. With 5 bases clipped from V and 2 bases from J, the junction kept 12 bases outside the gene matches. What was sequenced was peripheral blood. This sequence was found in a woman of 80 years or more with acute or convalescent COVID-19. V and J are TRBV19 and TRBJ2-3; 8 bases are shared with TRBD2. CDR3 coding DNA: TGTGCCAGTAGTGGGCCGGGGCGGGAGGACCTCACAGATACGCAGTATTTT. Protein product: CASSGPGREDLTDTQYF. The full variable domain, completed using reference TRBV19 and TRBJ2-3, is DGGITQSPKYLFRKEGQNVTLSCEQNLNHDAMYWYRQDPGQGLRLIYYSQIVNDFQKGDIAEGYSVSREKKESFPLTVTSAQKNPTAFYLCASSGPGREDLTDTQYFGPGTRLTVL.